The present TCR beta chain was sequenced within a study of T cell responses to AZD1222 COVID-19 vaccine. Study-wide results and caveats: Clonal diversity was possibly underestimated, and white British individuals and females predominated among donors. Close to half of spike-specific TCRs reportedly recognize unmutated variant regions.

CDR1 is DFQATT, CDR2 SNEGSKA, per germline (reference sequence). This CDR3 has 10 residues. Generated by immunoSEQ multiplex PCR, the TCRdb table keeps only in-frame clones and is missing some. The sample lists approximately 89,000 clones; about 86% were seen once. A remark on this clone: Its antigen remains unknown.

Sequences were derived from peripheral blood, sampled 28 days after the second AZD1222 dose. This clonotype was obtained from an adult who received the AZD1222 COVID-19 vaccine. This chain connects TRBV20-1 to TRBJ1-1; D is unclear. The CDR3 loop reads CTFWGTEAFF. CDR3 in DNA: TGCACCTTTTGGGGAACTGAAGCTTTCTTT.